The clone carrying this T cell receptor (beta chain) was seen a single time. Antigen specificity is unknown. Sequencing of the DNA from cultured CD4+ T cells was carried out with the Oncomine TCR Beta short-read assay. The template was genomic DNA from cultured CD4+ T cells. In TCRdb, the PCR reads were re-called with MiXCR into one record per CDR3 protein. The sample records more than 7,500 distinct CDR3 sequences, about 55% being singletons. Treatment denoted: 10-day PBMC culture with coronavirus spike peptide pools or control peptides (ViraFEST assay). This specimen belongs to a study of vaccination and CD4 T cells after COVID-19. Overall study: Convalescent donors totaled six males and four females, including two who were Hispanic. Two-dose vaccination with either BNT162b2 or mRNA-1273 was given to participants. Overlapping spike peptides served as the stimulus for the cells. These peptides came from SARS-CoV-2 and from the common cold coronaviruses HCoV-NL63, HCoV-OC43 and HCoV-229E.

This CDR3 has 15 amino acids. The V gene end was trimmed by 6 bases and the J gene end by 7 bases; junction bases not matched to a gene: 11. Looked up from germline, CDR1 is SGHAT and CDR2 is FQNNGV. The specimen sequenced was CD4+ T cells from blood, cultured in vitro. This TCR came from a human donor who had recovered from COVID-19. The rearrangement uses TRBV11-2 and TRBJ2-3, with 9 nucleotides matching TRBD2. CDR3 sequence: CASRVAGARGYTQYF. DNA for the CDR3: TGTGCCAGCAGGGTAGCGGGAGCGAGAGGCTATACGCAGTATTTT.